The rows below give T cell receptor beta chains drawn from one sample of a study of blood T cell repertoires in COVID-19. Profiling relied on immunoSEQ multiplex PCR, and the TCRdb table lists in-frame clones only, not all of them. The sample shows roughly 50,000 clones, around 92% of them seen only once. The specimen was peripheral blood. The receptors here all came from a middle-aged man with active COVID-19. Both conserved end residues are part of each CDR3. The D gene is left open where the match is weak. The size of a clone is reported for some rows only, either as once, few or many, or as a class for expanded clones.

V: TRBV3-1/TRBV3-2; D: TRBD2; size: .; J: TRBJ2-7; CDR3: CASSHLLAAYEQYF; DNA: TGTGCCAGCAGCCACTTACTAGCGGCATACGAGCAGTACTTC
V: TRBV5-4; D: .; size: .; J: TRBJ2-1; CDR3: CASSPDALSGEQFF; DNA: TGTGCCAGCAGCCCTGACGCCCTAAGCGGGGAGCAGTTCTTC
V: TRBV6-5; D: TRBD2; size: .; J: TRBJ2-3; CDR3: CASSSTSVVGADTQYF; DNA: TGTGCCAGCAGTTCAACTAGCGTGGTGGGGGCAGATACGCAGTATTTT
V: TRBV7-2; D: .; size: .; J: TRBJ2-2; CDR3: CASSFGVNTGELFF; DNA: TGTGCCAGCAGCTTCGGGGTGAACACCGGGGAGCTGTTTTTT
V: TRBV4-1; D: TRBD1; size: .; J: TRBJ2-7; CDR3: CASRRDRGAYEQYF; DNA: TGCGCCAGCAGGAGAGACAGGGGGGCCTACGAGCAGTACTTC
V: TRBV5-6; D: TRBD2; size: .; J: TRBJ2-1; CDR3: CASSLGRGRDEQFF; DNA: TGTGCCAGCAGCCTAGGTCGGGGGAGGGATGAGCAGTTCTTC
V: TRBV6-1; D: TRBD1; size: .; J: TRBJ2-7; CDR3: CASSEREQGAYEQYF; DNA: TGTGCCAGCAGTGAGAGAGAACAGGGGGCCTACGAGCAGTACTTC
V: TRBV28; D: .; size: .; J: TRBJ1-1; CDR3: CASSGSGGGRNTEAFF; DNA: TGTGCCAGCAGTGGATCTGGGGGGGGTAGGAACACTGAAGCTTTCTTT
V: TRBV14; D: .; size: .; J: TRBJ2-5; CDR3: CASSQVITQGTKRTQYF; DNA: TGTGCCAGCAGCCAAGTCATTACACAGGGTACCAAGAGGACCCAGTACTTC
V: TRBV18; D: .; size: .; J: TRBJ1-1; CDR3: CASSPGVTEAFF; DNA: TGTGCCAGCTCACCCGGAGTGACTGAAGCTTTCTTT
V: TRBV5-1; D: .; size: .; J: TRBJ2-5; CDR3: CASRPNTFSETQYF; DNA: TGCGCCAGCAGACCGAACACCTTTTCGGAGACCCAGTACTTC
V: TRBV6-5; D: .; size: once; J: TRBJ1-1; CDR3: CASSSLSDEAFF; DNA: TGTGCCAGCAGTTCCCTTTCAGATGAAGCTTTCTTT
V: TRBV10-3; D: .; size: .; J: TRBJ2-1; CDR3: CAIRPDGGAYNEQFF; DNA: TGTGCCATCAGACCCGATGGCGGGGCCTACAATGAGCAGTTCTTC
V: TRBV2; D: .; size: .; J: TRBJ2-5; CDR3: CASSERHYQETQYF; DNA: TGTGCCAGCAGTGAGAGACACTACCAAGAGACCCAGTACTTC
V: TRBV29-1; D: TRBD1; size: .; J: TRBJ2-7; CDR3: CSVEAKGQRSYEQYF; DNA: TGCAGCGTTGAAGCTAAGGGACAGAGATCCTACGAGCAGTACTTC
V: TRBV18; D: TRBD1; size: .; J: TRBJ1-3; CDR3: CASSPDRAGNTIYF; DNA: TGTGCCAGCTCACCAGACAGGGCTGGAAACACCATATATTTT
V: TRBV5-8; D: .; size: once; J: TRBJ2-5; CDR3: CASSLGPGETQYF; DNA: TGTGCCAGCAGCTTGGGTCCGGGAGAGACCCAGTACTTC
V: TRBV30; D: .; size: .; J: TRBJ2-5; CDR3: CAWSGSPRETQYF; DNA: TGTGCCTGGAGTGGGTCGCCGAGGGAGACCCAGTACTTC
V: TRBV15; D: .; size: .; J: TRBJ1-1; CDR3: CATSRDHREAFF; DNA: TGTGCCACCAGCAGAGATCACAGGGAAGCTTTCTTT
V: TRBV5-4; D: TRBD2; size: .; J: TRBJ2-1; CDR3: CATAGGLAGNNEQFF; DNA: TGTGCCACCGCAGGGGGGCTAGCGGGGAACAATGAGCAGTTCTTC
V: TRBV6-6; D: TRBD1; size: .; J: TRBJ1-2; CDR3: CASSYYRTGGPYGYTF; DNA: TGTGCCAGCAGTTACTACCGGACAGGCGGGCCTTATGGCTACACCTTC
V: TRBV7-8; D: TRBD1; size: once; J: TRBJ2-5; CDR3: CASSKDRVETQYF; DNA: TGTGCCAGCAGCAAGGACAGGGTTGAGACCCAGTACTTC
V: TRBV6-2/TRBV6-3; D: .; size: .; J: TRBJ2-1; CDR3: CASSLGLANEQFF; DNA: TGTGCCAGCAGCCTCGGACTTGCCAATGAGCAGTTCTTC
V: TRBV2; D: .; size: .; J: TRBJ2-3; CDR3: CASSPSDTQYF; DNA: TGTGCCAGCAGCCCGTCGGATACGCAGTATTTT
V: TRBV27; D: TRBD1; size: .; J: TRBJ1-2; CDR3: CASSLRQGANGYTF; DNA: TGTGCCAGCAGTTTACGGCAGGGGGCGAATGGCTACACCTTC
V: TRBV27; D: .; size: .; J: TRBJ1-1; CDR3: CASSLSPRGTEAFF; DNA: TGTGCCAGCAGTTTATCGCCTCGGGGTACTGAAGCTTTCTTT
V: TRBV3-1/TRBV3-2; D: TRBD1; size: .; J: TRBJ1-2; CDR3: CASSAGGRVDYGYTF; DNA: TGTGCCAGCTCTGCAGGGGGAAGAGTCGACTATGGCTACACCTTC
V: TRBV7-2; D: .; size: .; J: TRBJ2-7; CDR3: CASSLATSPEQYF; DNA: TGTGCCAGCAGCTTAGCAACTAGCCCCGAGCAGTACTTC